The TCR beta chain described here comes from a study of blood T cell repertoires in COVID-19. Study in general: Italy, Spain and the United States were the sources of the convalescent and acute COVID-19 samples. Sample material is recorded as cDNA or gDNA derived from T cells, B-cell-depleted T cells, or PBMCs.

This clone has just a few counts. The junction does not match germline at one end; this may be a read error. Authors' methods: Using reference gene primer amplification, nucleated cell counts were estimated. Sequencing used immunoSEQ multiplex PCR; TCRdb keeps in-frame clones, though not all of them. That table is the source of V, J and clone size, and D and trimming were worked out from the DNA. The top ten hold approximately 10% of the sample, which has over 60,000 clones, 86% seen once. The CDR3 extends over 14 amino acids. Germline V gives CDR1 SGDLS, CDR2 YYNGEE. This TCR came from a man between 65 and 85 years old with active or convalescent COVID-19. The sequencing input was peripheral blood. The rearrangement joins TRBV9 to TRBJ1-1; 7 nucleotides align to TRBD1. DNA of the CDR3: TGTGCCAGCAGCAGCCAAGACAGGGCCTTTAAATTGATCTTT. It codes for CASSSQDRAFKLIF.